These T cell receptor beta chains were read from a single sample in a study of OX40 agonist ivuxolimab in advanced cancers. Sequencing used immunoSEQ multiplex PCR; TCRdb keeps in-frame clones, though not all of them. The sample has over 55,000 clones; over 75% are singletons. The material sequenced was CD4+ or CD8+ T cells sorted from blood, taken in a trial of the OX40 agonist ivuxolimab. These receptors were obtained from an adult with an advanced solid tumor such as melanoma, head and neck, liver or kidney cancer. Both conserved end residues are part of each CDR3. D genes are given only for firm matches. Expanded clones are given a class, and other clones once, few, many or no size at all.

d_gene: NA; abundance: NA; j_gene: TRBJ2-4; v_gene: TRBV5-1; CDR3aa: CASSLVVGQGNIQYF; CDR3nt: TGCGCCAGCAGCTTGGTAGTCGGGCAGGGAAACATTCAGTACTTC
d_gene: TRBD2; abundance: NA; j_gene: TRBJ2-1; v_gene: TRBV7-8; CDR3aa: CASSPTRTSGRLEQFF; CDR3nt: TGTGCCAGCAGCCCCACGAGGACTAGCGGGAGGCTTGAGCAGTTCTTC
d_gene: TRBD1; abundance: NA; j_gene: TRBJ2-7; v_gene: TRBV30; CDR3aa: CAWSGGDRGSYEQYF; CDR3nt: TGTGCCTGGAGTGGAGGGGACAGGGGATCCTACGAGCAGTACTTC
d_gene: TRBD2; abundance: once; j_gene: TRBJ2-7; v_gene: TRBV13; CDR3aa: CASSTSGSYEQYF; CDR3nt: TGTGCCAGCAGCACTAGCGGCTCCTACGAGCAGTACTTC
d_gene: TRBD1; abundance: NA; j_gene: TRBJ2-5; v_gene: TRBV25-1; CDR3aa: CASSDRGQETQYF; CDR3nt: TGTGCCAGCAGTGACAGGGGGCAAGAGACCCAGTACTTC
d_gene: TRBD1; abundance: NA; j_gene: TRBJ1-2; v_gene: TRBV27; CDR3aa: CASSYGQGGVRGYTF; CDR3nt: TGTGCCAGCAGTTATGGACAGGGGGGAGTGAGAGGCTACACCTTC
d_gene: NA; abundance: NA; j_gene: TRBJ2-7; v_gene: TRBV28; CDR3aa: CASNSNSYEQYF; CDR3nt: TGTGCCAGCAACTCCAACAGCTACGAGCAGTACTTC
d_gene: TRBD1; abundance: NA; j_gene: TRBJ1-3; v_gene: TRBV29-1; CDR3aa: CSVLGGTGGGNTIYF; CDR3nt: TGCAGCGTTCTTGGGGGGACAGGTGGTGGAAACACCATATATTTT
d_gene: NA; abundance: NA; j_gene: TRBJ1-4; v_gene: TRBV4-1; CDR3aa: CASSLNRVEKLFF; CDR3nt: TGCGCCAGCAGCCTAAACAGGGTTGAAAAACTGTTTTTT
d_gene: TRBD1; abundance: NA; j_gene: TRBJ1-1; v_gene: TRBV19; CDR3aa: CASRPDRGTFGAFF; CDR3nt: TGTGCCAGTAGACCTGACAGGGGCACTTTCGGAGCTTTCTTT
d_gene: TRBD1; abundance: NA; j_gene: TRBJ1-2; v_gene: TRBV6-1; CDR3aa: CASSADRGGGYTF; CDR3nt: TGTGCCAGCAGCGCGGACAGGGGGGGTGGCTACACCTTC
d_gene: TRBD2; abundance: NA; j_gene: TRBJ2-5; v_gene: TRBV6-5; CDR3aa: CASSRSTSGDETQYF; CDR3nt: TGTGCCAGCAGCCGATCGACTAGCGGGGATGAGACCCAGTACTTC
d_gene: TRBD1; abundance: NA; j_gene: TRBJ1-5; v_gene: TRBV7-2; CDR3aa: CASSLASQGYSNQPQHF; CDR3nt: TGTGCCAGCAGCTTAGCCTCACAGGGGTATAGCAATCAGCCCCAGCATTTT
d_gene: NA; abundance: once; j_gene: TRBJ2-3; v_gene: TRBV4-3; CDR3aa: CASSQASGGADTQYF; CDR3nt: TGCGCCAGCAGCCAAGCGTCCGGGGGCGCAGATACGCAGTATTTT
d_gene: NA; abundance: NA; j_gene: TRBJ1-5; v_gene: TRBV18; CDR3aa: CASSPLGVYSNQPQHF; CDR3nt: TGTGCCAGCTCACCGTTAGGGGTCTATAGCAATCAGCCCCAGCATTTT
d_gene: NA; abundance: NA; j_gene: TRBJ2-2; v_gene: TRBV30; CDR3aa: CACTTGYTGELFF; CDR3nt: TGTGCCTGCACGACAGGATACACCGGGGAGCTGTTTTTT
d_gene: NA; abundance: NA; j_gene: TRBJ1-1; v_gene: TRBV7-8; CDR3aa: CASSRRGPMNTEAFF; CDR3nt: TGTGCCAGCAGCAGGAGAGGACCTATGAACACTGAAGCTTTCTTT
d_gene: NA; abundance: NA; j_gene: TRBJ2-1; v_gene: TRBV5-5; CDR3aa: CASSLSPTDYNEQFF; CDR3nt: TGTGCCAGCAGCCTATCGCCGACAGATTACAATGAGCAGTTCTTC
d_gene: TRBD1; abundance: NA; j_gene: TRBJ1-5; v_gene: TRBV7-8; CDR3aa: CASSFLTGRSNQPQHF; CDR3nt: TGTGCCAGCAGCTTTCTGACAGGGCGTAGCAATCAGCCCCAGCATTTT
d_gene: TRBD2; abundance: once; j_gene: TRBJ2-1; v_gene: TRBV28; CDR3aa: CASSLWTSGSPYNEQFF; CDR3nt: TGTGCCAGCAGTCTCTGGACTAGCGGGAGCCCCTACAATGAGCAGTTCTTC
d_gene: NA; abundance: NA; j_gene: TRBJ2-2; v_gene: TRBV11-3; CDR3aa: CASSPGAGVGELFF; CDR3nt: TGTGCCAGCAGCCCCGGGGCCGGTGTAGGGGAGCTGTTTTTT
d_gene: TRBD1; abundance: NA; j_gene: TRBJ2-3; v_gene: TRBV19; CDR3aa: CASSIARGGQGFTDTQYF; CDR3nt: TGTGCCAGTAGTATTGCGAGAGGGGGACAGGGGTTCACAGATACGCAGTATTTT
d_gene: NA; abundance: NA; j_gene: TRBJ1-2; v_gene: TRBV4-3; CDR3aa: CASSQETLRAGGYTF; CDR3nt: TGCGCCAGCAGCCAAGAAACCCTTCGGGCGGGGGGCTACACCTTC
d_gene: TRBD1; abundance: NA; j_gene: TRBJ2-7; v_gene: TRBV20-1; CDR3aa: CSVRTGGEQYF; CDR3nt: TGCAGTGTTAGGACAGGGGGCGAGCAGTACTTC
d_gene: NA; abundance: once; j_gene: TRBJ1-3; v_gene: TRBV30; CDR3aa: CAWSLSGTGNTIYF; CDR3nt: TGTGCCTGGAGCTTATCTGGCACTGGAAACACCATATATTTT
d_gene: NA; abundance: NA; j_gene: TRBJ2-3; v_gene: TRBV20-1; CDR3aa: CSGTEGDTQYF; CDR3nt: TGCAGTGGGACAGAAGGAGATACGCAGTATTTT
d_gene: TRBD1; abundance: NA; j_gene: TRBJ2-1; v_gene: TRBV15; CDR3aa: CATSRDGQGADEQFF; CDR3nt: TGTGCCACCAGCAGAGATGGACAGGGGGCTGATGAGCAGTTCTTC
d_gene: TRBD1; abundance: few; j_gene: TRBJ2-3; v_gene: TRBV4-2; CDR3aa: CASSQSGTGAALSTDTQYF; CDR3nt: TGTGCCAGCAGCCAAAGTGGGACAGGGGCCGCTCTGAGCACAGATACGCAGTATTTT
d_gene: NA; abundance: few; j_gene: TRBJ1-1; v_gene: TRBV6-1; CDR3aa: CASSEILGTEAFF; CDR3nt: TGTGCCAGCAGTGAAATTTTGGGGACTGAAGCTTTCTTT